Presented here are 5 T cell receptor beta chains from one specimen sequenced in a study of Ad26.COV2.S vaccination and SARS-CoV-2 variants. Profiled with immunoSEQ multiplex PCR; TCRdb holds only in-frame clones, not every one. The repertoire consists of about 410,000 clones, with about 85% occurring once and the leading ten covering around 3.4%. The sample's treatment: about 20 received Ad26.COV2.S at low or high dose, single or two shots; 5 received placebo; per-sample allocation not given. Sampling happened 63 days after the first vaccine or placebo injection. The sample here was peripheral blood, taken in a trial of Ad26.COV2.S vaccine versus placebo. These receptors all come from a person between 18 and 65 years old who received the Ad26.COV2.S COVID-19 vaccine or a placebo.

The gene calls are TRBV6-5 and TRBJ1-2; D is unclear. This CDR3 spans 13 amino acids. Germline V gene sequence: CDR1 MNHEY, CDR2 SVGAGI. V gave up 5 bases and J gave up 3 bases, with 10 bases separating them. CDR3 protein: CASSPVGYYGYTF. The CDR3 DNA is TGTGCCAGCAGTCCCGTCGGTTACTATGGCTACACCTTC.

This sequence joins TRBV3-1 (or the pseudogene TRBV3-2) and TRBJ1-3; no reliable D call. CDR3 length equals 16 residues. Trimming stripped 0 bases from V and 2 bases from J, with 11 bases between. Germline lookup yields CDR1 LGHDT and CDR2 YNNKEL (reference sequence). The CDR3: CASSQDLWNAGNTIYF. CDR3 DNA: TGTGCCAGCAGCCAAGATCTTTGGAACGCTGGAAACACCATATATTTT.

The chain couples TRBV2 to TRBJ1-5; 7 nucleotides match TRBD1. This CDR3 has 15 amino acids. Germline V gene lookup returns CDR1 SNHLY and CDR2 FYNNEI. Trimming took 6 bases from V and 5 from J; bases not matched to a gene: 10. The CDR3 DNA reads as TGTGCCAGCAGAGCCCGAGACAGGGTTGATCAGCCCCAGCATTTT. Translated, it gives CASRARDRVDQPQHF.

Notes on this clone: The sample contains more than one DNA sequence encoding this CDR3. V is TRBV9 and J is TRBJ1-1, with a weak D call TRBD1 (6 bases). Trimming took 0 bases from V and 2 from J, leaving 8 bases between them. The length of the CDR3 is 14 residues. Germline V gene data show CDR1 as SGDLS and CDR2 as YYNGEE. CDR3 sequence: CASSVGTANTEAFF. CDR3 in DNA: TGTGCCAGCAGCGTAGGGACAGCAAACACTGAAGCTTTCTTT.

This clone was recorded only once. The V gene is TRBV24-1, the J gene TRBJ1-1; unclear D gene. Germline V gene lookup returns CDR1 KGHDR and CDR2 SFDVKD. CDR3 length: 13 amino acids. The V end was cut by 2 bases, the J end by 2 bases, with 5 bases between. CDR3 residues: CATSDWLNTEAFF. CDR3 DNA sequence: TGTGCCACCAGTGATTGGCTTAACACTGAAGCTTTCTTT.